This T cell receptor beta chain was sequenced for a study of T cell repertoires in cytomegalovirus infection (dated by TCRdb to between 2018 and 2021). Background for the entire study: The HLA type of each donor mattered for the analysis, because public TCR beta signatures pointed to carriage of CMV infection along with the matching HLA type. Study-wide conclusions, independent of this receptor: The ex vivo response was dominated by HLA-C-restricted CMV-specific TCR beta clonotypes, which also provided the single most frequent clonotype in two of eight donors. In both this cohort and an independent roughly 330-donor cohort, the cumulative frequency of public TCR beta family members distinguished carriers of CMV infection plus the relevant HLA type.

The germline ends are 13 bases apart after V is trimmed by 1 base and J by 1 base. From the cysteine through the phenylalanine, the CDR3 covers 16 amino acids. The entry retains the CDR3 DNA only, 48 bases that are in frame from base 1. The germline V gene (reference sequence) yields DFQATT for CDR1 and SNEGSKA for CDR2. The run used an Illumina HiSeq 1500. TCRdb ran its own pipeline on the public reads, namely fastp trimming at Q25 and MiXCR clone calling, and kept in-frame beta chains. Rows with one shared CDR3 protein collapse into an entry with the most common genes and DNA. This sample is represented by under 300,000 distinct CDR3 sequences; about a sixth of them were singletons. The top ten constitute around 43% of the sample. This clonotype was counted between two and nine times. Its antigen remains unidentified. No base-level quality is on record; no much larger clone is a single base apart.

The sample was CD8+ T cells from PBMCs. In this chain, TRBV20-1 is recombined with TRBJ2-2; the best D guess is TRBD2, with 5 bases matching. The receptor was isolated from a human donor in good health (CMV status not recorded). Some clones in this sample may be carry-over from other donors' samples. The CDR3 region reads CSARAPGEMNTGELFF. The DNA sequence reads TGCAGTGCTAGAGCTCCTGGGGAGATGAACACCGGGGAGCTGTTTTTT.